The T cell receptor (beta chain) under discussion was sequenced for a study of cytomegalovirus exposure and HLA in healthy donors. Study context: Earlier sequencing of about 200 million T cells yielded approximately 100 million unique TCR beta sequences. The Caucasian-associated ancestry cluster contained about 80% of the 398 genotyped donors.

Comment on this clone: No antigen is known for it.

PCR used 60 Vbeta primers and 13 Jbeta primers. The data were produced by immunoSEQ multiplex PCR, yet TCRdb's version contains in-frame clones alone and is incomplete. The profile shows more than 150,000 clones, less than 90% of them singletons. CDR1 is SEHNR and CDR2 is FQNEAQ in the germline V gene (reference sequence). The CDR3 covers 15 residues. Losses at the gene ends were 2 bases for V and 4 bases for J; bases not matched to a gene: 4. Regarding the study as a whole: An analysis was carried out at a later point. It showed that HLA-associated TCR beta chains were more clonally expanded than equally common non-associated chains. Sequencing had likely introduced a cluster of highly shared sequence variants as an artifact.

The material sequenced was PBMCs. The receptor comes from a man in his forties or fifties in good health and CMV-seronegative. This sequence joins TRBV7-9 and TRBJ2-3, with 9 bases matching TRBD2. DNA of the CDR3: TGTGCCAGCAGCTTACTAGCGGGGCAGGCAGATACGCAGTATTTT. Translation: CASSLLAGQADTQYF.